This TCR beta chain came from a study of T cell responses to AZD1222 COVID-19 vaccine. Whole-study findings and limits: Along spike, vaccine-associated CD4 TCRs were found throughout, with dominance at 160-218 and 743-854. Most donors were white British, females outnumbered males, and clonal diversity was possibly underestimated. Only six or seven AZD1222 recipients tested seropositive at baseline. No day 14 peak samples; only post-peak repertoires were characterized.

Losses at the gene ends were 8 bases for V and 10 bases for J; bases not matched to a gene: 13. CDR1 is LNHDA, CDR2 SQIVND, per germline (reference sequence). There are 16 residues in the CDR3. Concerning this clone itself: What it binds is not known.

Method: immunoSEQ multiplex PCR; TCRdb's copy keeps in-frame clones and lacks some. This sample has roughly 120,000 clones; 85% to 90% occur once, and the top ten carry approximately 10%. This sample comprised peripheral blood, obtained on day 0 of AZD1222 vaccination. The receptor was derived from an adult in good health. The chain carries TRBV19 and TRBJ1-6; 11 nucleotides align to TRBD1. The CDR3 nucleotides are TGTGCCAGTTCGCCCCTCCCGGGACAGGGGGGATCACCCCTCCACTTT. Encoded protein: CASSPLPGQGGSPLHF.